This passage covers 9 T cell receptor beta chains from one sample sequenced in a study of vaccination and CD4 T cells after COVID-19. Cultured CD4+ T cell DNA underwent sequencing with the Oncomine TCR Beta short-read assay. TCRdb called the PCR reads again in MiXCR, with one record for every CDR3 protein. The table lists fewer than 7,000 distinct CDR3 sequences, 48% of them singletons, with about 33% in the top ten. These receptors are not linked to any known antigen. Treatment in this sample: roughly 10-day PBMC culture with coronavirus spike peptide pools or control peptides (ViraFEST assay). The material sequenced was CD4+ T cells from blood, cultured in vitro. These receptor sequences come from a human donor who had recovered from COVID-19.

This clonotype was seen only a few times. The rearrangement links TRBV11-3 to TRBJ1-5; no clear D gene. The CDR3 runs 15 residues. Trimming pared 3 bases from V and 0 bases from J, leaving 9 bases between. Germline loops: CDR1 SGHNT, CDR2 YENEEA. CDR3 in DNA: TGTGCCAGCAGCTTCATAGTGGCTAGCAATCAGCCCCAGCATTTT. This gives the protein CASSFIVASNQPQHF.

This rearrangement joins TRBV29-1 to TRBJ1-1; tentative D call: TRBD1 (5 bases). Germline V gives CDR1 SQVTM, CDR2 ANQGSEA. The CDR3 has 12 residues. V was clipped by 4 bases and J by 1 base, with 7 bases between them. The CDR3 nucleotides read TGCAGCGTTGTAGGACAGAACACTGAAGCTTTCTTT. It translates to CSVVGQNTEAFF. The full variable domain, completed using reference TRBV29-1 and TRBJ1-1, is SAVISQKPSRDICQRGTSLTIQCQVDSQVTMMFWYRQQPGQSLTLIATANQGSEATYESGFVIDKFPISRPNLTFSTLTVSNMSPEDSSIYLCSVVGQNTEAFFGQGTRLTVV.

The chain employs TRBV19 and TRBJ1-5; D may be TRBD1 (6 bases). CDR3 length equals 15 residues. V gave up 7 bases and J gave up 0 bases, with 13 bases separating them. The germline gives CDR1 LNHDA, CDR2 SQIVND (reference sequence). The CDR3 loop is CASKLYRASNQPQHF. The CDR3 coding sequence is TGTGCCAGTAAACTATACAGGGCTAGCAATCAGCCCCAGCATTTT.

This clonotype was counted a few times. The V gene is TRBV20-1, the J gene TRBJ2-2; 8 nucleotides line up with TRBD2. The CDR3 has 12 residues. V was pared by 5 bases and J by 6 bases, with 2 bases of the junction left unmatched. Germline V gene lookup returns CDR1 DFQATT and CDR2 SNEGSKA (reference sequence). CDR3 region: CSASGGAGELFF. The CDR3 region has the DNA TGCAGTGCTTCGGGGGGGGCCGGGGAGCTGTTTTTT.

J is TRBJ1-1 and V is TRBV24-1; 9 bases fit TRBD1. CDR1 and CDR2 (germline): KGHDR, SFDVKD. The CDR3 is 13 residues long. Losses at the gene ends were 4 bases for V and 12 bases for J; bases not matched to a gene: 8. The CDR3 DNA is TGTGCCACCAGTGAGGGGGACAGGGATACGTCTTTCTTT. It is translated as CATSEGDRDTSFF.

This clonotype turned up a few times. The CDR3 protein is CASTRGGDFSTDTQYF. The CDR3 nucleotides are TGTGCCAGCACCAGAGGGGGGGACTTTAGCACAGATACGCAGTATTTT. V gene TRBV2 combines with J gene TRBJ2-3; a weak D match, TRBD2 (7 bases). Germline CDR1 reads SNHLY; CDR2 reads FYNNEI. The CDR3 totals 16 residues. Trimming took off 7 bases at V and 0 bases at J, with 17 bases between the two ends.

The gene calls are TRBV4-1 and TRBJ2-5; 14 nucleotides match TRBD2. With 4 bases clipped from V and 1 base from J, the junction kept 5 bases outside the gene matches. The germline V gene encodes CDR1 MGHRA and CDR2 YSYEKL. This CDR3 is 17 amino acids long. The CDR3 coding sequence is TGCGCCAGCAGCCGTGGGACTAGCGGGGGCAGCCAAGAGACCCAGTACTTC. This translates into CASSRGTSGGSQETQYF.

The chain joins TRBV11-2 to TRBJ2-5; D perhaps matches TRBD2 (5 bases). The CDR3 has 13 residues. The germline V and J ends were trimmed by 2 bases and 5 bases, with 9 bases remaining between them. In germline, CDR1 is SGHAT, CDR2 FQNNGV. The CDR3 loop reads CASSLLLAETQYF. In DNA form, the CDR3 reads TGTGCCAGCAGCTTACTGTTAGCGGAGACCCAGTACTTC.

CDR3 sequence: CASTSTGVGELFF. The CDR3 coding sequence is TGTGCCAGCACCTCCACAGGGGTCGGGGAGCTGTTTTTT. The chain is built from TRBV2 and TRBJ2-2; 7 positions match TRBD1. The junction had 6 bases not matched to a gene; V was cut back by 7 bases and J by 7 bases. CDR3 length: 13 residues. The V gene's germline CDR1 is SNHLY and CDR2 FYNNEI. Complete variable domain (other parts from reference TRBV2 and TRBJ2-2): EPEVTQTPSHQVTQMGQEVILRCVPISNHLYFYWYRQILGQKVEFLVSFYNNEISEKSEIFDDQFSVERPDGSNFTLKIRSTKLEDSAMYFCASTSTGVGELFFGEGSRLTVL.